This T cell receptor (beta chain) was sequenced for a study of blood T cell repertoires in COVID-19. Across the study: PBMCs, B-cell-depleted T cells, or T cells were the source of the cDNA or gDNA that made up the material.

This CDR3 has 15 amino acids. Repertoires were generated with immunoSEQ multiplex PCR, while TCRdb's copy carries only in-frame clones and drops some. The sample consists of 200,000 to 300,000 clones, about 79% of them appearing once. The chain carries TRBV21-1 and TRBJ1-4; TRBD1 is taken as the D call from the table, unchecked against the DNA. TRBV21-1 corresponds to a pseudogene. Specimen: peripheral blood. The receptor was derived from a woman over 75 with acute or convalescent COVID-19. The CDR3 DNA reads TGTGCCAGCAGCCTTCCCGGGACAGGGGATGAAAAACTGTTTTTT. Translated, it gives CASSLPGTGDEKLFF.